A selection of T cell receptor beta chains follows, all from one sample in a study of read filtering for tumor transcriptome and immune sequencing. TCRdb reprocessed the reads with MiXCR, giving one entry per CDR3 protein. This sample has about 24,000 distinct CDR3 sequences, with 20% to 25% found just once. Sequenced input: a population of CD138-negative cells sorted from bone marrow. The receptor source for this set is a donor aged 40 or older with multiple myeloma. CDR3s include the opening cysteine and the closing phenylalanine or tryptophan. The D gene is left open where the match is weak. Expanded clones get a size class; other rows say once, few or many, or leave the size out.

J gene | D gene | clone size | V gene | CDR3 protein | CDR3 DNA
TRBJ2-7 | NA | many | TRBV6-2/TRBV6-3 | CASSYPGSYEQYF | TGTGCCAGCAGTTACCCGGGCTCCTACGAGCAGTACTTC
TRBJ2-1 | NA | many | TRBV29-1 | CSVSSASYNEQFF | TGCAGCGTCTCTAGCGCCTCCTACAATGAGCAGTTCTTC
TRBJ2-2 | TRBD2 | NA | TRBV27 | CASSWASGAGELFF | TGTGCCAGCAGTTGGGCTAGCGGGGCCGGGGAGCTGTTTTTT
TRBJ2-7 | TRBD2 | medium-sized | TRBV28 | CASSFPPWTSAAYEQYF | TGTGCCAGCAGTTTCCCTCCTTGGACTAGTGCGGCCTACGAGCAGTACTTC
TRBJ1-1 | NA | many | TRBV15 | CATSRDPGNTEAFF | TGTGCCACCAGCAGAGATCCGGGGAACACTGAAGCTTTCTTT
TRBJ2-2 | NA | many | TRBV19 | CASGVRGRELFF | TGTGCCAGTGGGGTTCGGGGACGGGAGCTGTTTTTT
TRBJ1-1 | NA | NA | TRBV27 | CARSPRTEKTEAFF | TGTGCCAGGAGTCCACGGACAGAAAAAACTGAAGCTTTCTTT
TRBJ2-1 | TRBD2 | many | TRBV19 | CASSISGSGNNEQFF | TGTGCCAGTAGTATCAGCGGGAGCGGTAACAATGAGCAGTTCTTC
TRBJ2-7 | NA | many | TRBV7-8 | CASSLRVPGFHEQYF | TGTGCCAGCAGCTTGCGGGTCCCGGGATTCCACGAGCAGTACTTC
TRBJ2-1 | NA | many | TRBV20-1 | CSARLVGEQFF | TGCAGTGCTAGACTAGTCGGTGAGCAGTTCTTC
TRBJ2-7 | TRBD2 | many | TRBV28 | CASSGTSGGVLDEQYF | TGTGCCAGCTCCGGGACTAGCGGGGGGGTACTTGACGAGCAGTACTTC
TRBJ2-1 | NA | few | TRBV20-1 | CSARGSGGEIYNEQFF | TGCAGTGCCCGAGGTTCTGGGGGAGAGATCTACAATGAGCAGTTCTTC
TRBJ2-7 | TRBD2 | many | TRBV28 | CASSFHPGTSGEVNEQYF | TGTGCCAGCAGTTTCCACCCCGGGACTAGCGGGGAGGTTAACGAGCAGTACTTC
TRBJ2-7 | NA | many | TRBV19 | CASSIDQSSYEQYF | TGTGCCAGTAGTATAGATCAGAGCTCCTACGAGCAGTACTTC
TRBJ2-1 | TRBD2 | many | TRBV6-5 | CASSTLAGASNEQFF | TGTGCCAGCAGCACCCTAGCGGGAGCGAGCAATGAGCAGTTCTTC
TRBJ2-1 | TRBD2 | many | TRBV19 | CASSIAASGSHEQFF | TGTGCCAGTAGTATAGCGGCTAGCGGGAGCCATGAGCAGTTCTTC
TRBJ2-6 | TRBD1 | many | TRBV5-1 | CASSLAGQGYLSGANVLTF | TGCGCCAGCAGCTTGGCTGGACAGGGATACCTCTCTGGGGCCAACGTCCTGACTTTC
TRBJ2-3 | TRBD1 | many | TRBV10-3 | CAISESQGVPEYF | TGTGCCATCAGTGAGTCTCAGGGGGTTCCTGAGTATTTT
TRBJ2-4 | TRBD2 | many | TRBV27 | CASSFLLAGLKNIQYF | TGTGCCAGCAGTTTTCTCCTAGCGGGATTAAAAAACATTCAGTACTTC
TRBJ1-5 | NA | many | TRBV29-1 | CSVEGDSNQPQHF | TGCAGCGTTGAAGGGGATAGCAATCAGCCCCAGCATTTT
TRBJ1-1 | TRBD1 | many | TRBV3-1 | CASSQQQGYTEAFF | TGTGCCAGCAGCCAGCAACAGGGGTACACTGAAGCTTTCTTT
TRBJ2-6 | NA | NA | TRBV29-1 | CSVGGPTSGANVLTF | TGCAGCGTCGGCGGCCCGACCTCTGGGGCCAACGTCCTGACTTTC
TRBJ2-7 | NA | many | TRBV4-1 | CASSGRDGLSYEQYF | TGCGCCAGCAGCGGCCGGGACGGCCTTTCCTACGAGCAGTACTTC
TRBJ2-1 | NA | NA | TRBV7-9 | CASNNLDEYNEQFF | TGTGCCAGCAACAACCTAGACGAGTACAATGAGCAGTTCTTC
TRBJ2-1 | TRBD1 | medium-sized | TRBV19 | CASSPRDRVGNEQFF | TGTGCCAGTAGTCCGCGGGACAGGGTCGGCAATGAGCAGTTCTTC
TRBJ2-1 | NA | many | TRBV5-1 | CASSPVDTYNEQFF | TGCGCCAGCAGCCCCGTCGATACCTACAATGAGCAGTTCTTC
TRBJ2-3 | NA | many | TRBV3-1 | CASSPRAGPGLISSDTQYF | TGTGCCAGCAGCCCGAGGGCGGGACCGGGACTCATCTCCTCCGATACGCAGTATTTT
TRBJ1-1 | TRBD1 | many | TRBV5-6 | CASSIWTGGLNTEAFF | TGTGCCAGCAGCATCTGGACAGGGGGATTGAACACTGAAGCTTTCTTT
TRBJ1-2 | NA | many | TRBV5-5 | CASSFQGPGYTF | TGTGCCAGCAGCTTTCAAGGTCCTGGCTACACCTTC
TRBJ2-1 | NA | many | TRBV7-2 | CASSLDQAASYNEQFF | TGTGCCAGCAGCTTAGACCAAGCGGCGTCCTACAATGAGCAGTTCTTC
TRBJ2-7 | TRBD1 | many | TRBV29-1 | CSVEGGETGDYEQYF | TGCAGCGTTGAAGGAGGGGAGACAGGGGACTACGAGCAGTACTTC
TRBJ2-1 | TRBD2 | medium-sized | TRBV29-1 | CSVVRAGGYNEQFF | TGCAGCGTTGTCAGGGCGGGAGGGTACAATGAGCAGTTCTTC
TRBJ1-1 | TRBD1 | many | TRBV24-1 | CATKEGALNTEAFF | TGTGCCACCAAGGAGGGGGCCCTGAACACTGAAGCTTTCTTT
TRBJ2-7 | NA | many | TRBV11-2 | CASSPRGGQVYEQYF | TGTGCCAGCAGCCCCCGGGGGGGACAGGTCTACGAGCAGTACTTC
TRBJ1-5 | TRBD1 | few | TRBV6-1 | CASSVQGAPDQPQHF | TGTGCCAGCAGCGTTCAGGGGGCGCCGGATCAGCCCCAGCATTTT
TRBJ2-5 | NA | many | TRBV10-3 | CAISVSMGETQYF | TGTGCCATCAGTGTTTCAATGGGAGAGACCCAGTACTTC
TRBJ2-1 | TRBD2 | many | TRBV11-2 | CASRTSGRNEQFF | TGTGCCAGCCGGACTAGCGGGAGGAATGAGCAGTTCTTC
TRBJ2-3 | NA | many | TRBV20-1 | CSAIADGLRSTDTQYF | TGCAGTGCTATCGCAGATGGGCTCAGAAGCACAGATACGCAGTATTTT
TRBJ2-1 | NA | many | TRBV20-1 | CSARDHAVTTYNEQFF | TGCAGTGCTAGAGATCACGCGGTCACAACCTACAATGAGCAGTTCTTC
TRBJ1-1 | NA | many | TRBV7-2 | CASSLRLNTEAFF | TGTGCCAGCAGCTTACGACTGAACACTGAAGCTTTCTTT
TRBJ2-1 | TRBD2 | many | TRBV20-1 | CSASRLSGRSGEQFF | TGCAGTGCTAGCCGTCTTAGCGGGAGATCGGGTGAGCAGTTCTTC